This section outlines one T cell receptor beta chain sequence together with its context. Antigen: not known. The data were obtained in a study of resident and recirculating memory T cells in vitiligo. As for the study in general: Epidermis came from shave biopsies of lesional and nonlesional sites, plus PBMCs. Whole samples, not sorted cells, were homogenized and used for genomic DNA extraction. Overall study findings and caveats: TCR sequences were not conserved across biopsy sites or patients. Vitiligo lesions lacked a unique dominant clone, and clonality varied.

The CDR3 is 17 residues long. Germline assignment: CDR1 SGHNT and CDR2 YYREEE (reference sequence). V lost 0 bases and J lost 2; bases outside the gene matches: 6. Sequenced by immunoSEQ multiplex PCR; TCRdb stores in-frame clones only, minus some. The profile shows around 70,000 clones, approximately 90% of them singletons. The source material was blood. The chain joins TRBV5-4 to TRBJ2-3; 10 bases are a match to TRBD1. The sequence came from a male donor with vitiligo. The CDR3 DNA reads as TGTGCCAGCAGCTTGGGGGGGACAGGGGTCGCCACAGATACGCAGTATTTT. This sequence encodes CASSLGGTGVATDTQYF.